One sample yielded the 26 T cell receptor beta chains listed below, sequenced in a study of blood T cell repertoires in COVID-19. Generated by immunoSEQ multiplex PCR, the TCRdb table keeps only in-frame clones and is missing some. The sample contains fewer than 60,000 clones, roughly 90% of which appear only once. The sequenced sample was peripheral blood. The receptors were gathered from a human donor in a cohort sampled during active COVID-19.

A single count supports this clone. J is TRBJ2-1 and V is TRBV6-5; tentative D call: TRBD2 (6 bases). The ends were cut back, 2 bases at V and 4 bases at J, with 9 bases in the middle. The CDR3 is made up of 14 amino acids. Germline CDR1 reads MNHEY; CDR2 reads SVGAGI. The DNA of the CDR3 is TGTGCCAGCAGTTACCCAGGGAGGTACAATGAGCAGTTCTTC. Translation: CASSYPGRYNEQFF.

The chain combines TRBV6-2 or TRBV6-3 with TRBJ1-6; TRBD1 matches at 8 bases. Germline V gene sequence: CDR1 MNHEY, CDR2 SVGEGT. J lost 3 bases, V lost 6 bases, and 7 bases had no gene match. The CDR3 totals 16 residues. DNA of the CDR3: TGTGCCAGCAGCCCGGACAGGGAAGGCTATAATTCACCCCTCCACTTT. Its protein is CASSPDREGYNSPLHF.

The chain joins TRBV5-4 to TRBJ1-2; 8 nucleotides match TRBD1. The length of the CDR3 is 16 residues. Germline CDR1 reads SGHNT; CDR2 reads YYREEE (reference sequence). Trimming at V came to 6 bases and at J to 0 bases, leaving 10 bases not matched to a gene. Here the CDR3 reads CASNRDRGRTNYGYTF. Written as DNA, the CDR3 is TGTGCCAGCAACAGAGACAGGGGTAGGACTAACTATGGCTACACCTTC.

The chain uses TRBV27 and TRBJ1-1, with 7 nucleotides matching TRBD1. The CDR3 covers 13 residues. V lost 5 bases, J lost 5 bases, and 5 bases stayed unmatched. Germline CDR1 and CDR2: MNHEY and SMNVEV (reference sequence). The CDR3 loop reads CASSPAGGTEAFF. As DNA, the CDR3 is TGTGCCAGCAGTCCTGCAGGGGGTACTGAAGCTTTCTTT.

The CDR3 sequence is CASRTPGQGADYGYTF. CDR3 in DNA: TGTGCCAGTAGAACCCCGGGACAGGGGGCGGACTATGGCTACACCTTC. This rearrangement joins TRBV19 to TRBJ1-2, with TRBD1 matching over 12 bases. The germline gives CDR1 LNHDA, CDR2 SQIVND (reference sequence). The CDR3 runs to 16 residues. V shed 6 bases and J 3 bases; nucleotides not matched to a gene: 8. The full variable domain, with the rest looked up from reference TRBV19 and TRBJ1-2, is DGGITQSPKYLFRKEGQNVTLSCEQNLNHDAMYWYRQDPGQGLRLIYYSQIVNDFQKGDIAEGYSVSREKKESFPLTVTSAQKNPTAFYLCASRTPGQGADYGYTFGSGTRLTVV.

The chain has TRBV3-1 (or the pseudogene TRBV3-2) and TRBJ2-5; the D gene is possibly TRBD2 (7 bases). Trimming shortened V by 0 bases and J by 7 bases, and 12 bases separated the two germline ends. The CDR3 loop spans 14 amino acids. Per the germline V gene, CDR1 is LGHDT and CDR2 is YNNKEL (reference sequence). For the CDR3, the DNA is TGTGCCAGCAGCCAAGAGGGGGGGCTCGGGACCCAGTACTTC. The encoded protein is CASSQEGGLGTQYF.

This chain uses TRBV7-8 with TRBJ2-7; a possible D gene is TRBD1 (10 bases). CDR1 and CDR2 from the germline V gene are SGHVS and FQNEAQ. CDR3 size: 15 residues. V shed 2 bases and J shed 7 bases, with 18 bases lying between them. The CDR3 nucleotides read TGTGCCAGCAGCTTAAGCGGGGGGACAGGGGCGGAGCAGTACTTC. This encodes CASSLSGGTGAEQYF.

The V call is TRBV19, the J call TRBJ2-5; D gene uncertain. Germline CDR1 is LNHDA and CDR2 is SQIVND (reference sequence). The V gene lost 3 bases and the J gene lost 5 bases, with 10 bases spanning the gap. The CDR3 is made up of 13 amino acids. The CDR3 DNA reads TGTGCCAGTAGTATGAGTCATTCGGAGACCCAGTACTTC. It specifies CASSMSHSETQYF. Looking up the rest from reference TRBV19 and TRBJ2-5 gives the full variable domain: DGGITQSPKYLFRKEGQNVTLSCEQNLNHDAMYWYRQDPGQGLRLIYYSQIVNDFQKGDIAEGYSVSREKKESFPLTVTSAQKNPTAFYLCASSMSHSETQYFGPGTRLLVL.

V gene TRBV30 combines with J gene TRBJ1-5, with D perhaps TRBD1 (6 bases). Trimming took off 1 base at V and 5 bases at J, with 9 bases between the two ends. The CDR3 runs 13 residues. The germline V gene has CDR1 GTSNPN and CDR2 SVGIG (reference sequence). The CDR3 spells CAWSGTAYQPQHF. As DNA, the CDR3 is TGTGCCTGGAGTGGGACAGCCTATCAGCCCCAGCATTTT. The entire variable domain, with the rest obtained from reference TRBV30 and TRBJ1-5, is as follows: SQTIHQWPATLVQPVGSPLSLECTVEGTSNPNLYWYRQAAGRGLQLLFYSVGIGQISSEVPQNLSASRPQDRQFILSSKKLLLSDSGFYLCAWSGTAYQPQHFGDGTRLSIL.

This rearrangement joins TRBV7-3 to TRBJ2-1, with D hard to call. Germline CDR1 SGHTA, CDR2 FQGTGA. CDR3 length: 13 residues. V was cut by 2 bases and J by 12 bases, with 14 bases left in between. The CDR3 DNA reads TGTGCCAGCAGCTTATCCTCCAAGACTCCGCAGTTCTTC. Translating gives CASSLSSKTPQFF.

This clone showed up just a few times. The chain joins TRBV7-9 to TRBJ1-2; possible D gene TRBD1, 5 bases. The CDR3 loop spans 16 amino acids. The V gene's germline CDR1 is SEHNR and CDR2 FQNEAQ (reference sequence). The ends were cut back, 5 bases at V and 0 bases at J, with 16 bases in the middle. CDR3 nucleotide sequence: TGTGCCAGCAGCCGACGGGGGGGATTAGCTAACTATGGCTACACCTTC. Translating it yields CASSRRGGLANYGYTF.

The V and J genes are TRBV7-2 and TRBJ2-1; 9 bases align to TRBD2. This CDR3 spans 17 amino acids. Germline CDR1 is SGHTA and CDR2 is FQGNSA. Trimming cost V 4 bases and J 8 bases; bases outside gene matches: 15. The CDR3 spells CASSSGLAGAAFDEQFF. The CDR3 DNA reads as TGTGCCAGCAGCTCAGGATTAGCGGGGGCCGCATTCGATGAGCAGTTCTTC.

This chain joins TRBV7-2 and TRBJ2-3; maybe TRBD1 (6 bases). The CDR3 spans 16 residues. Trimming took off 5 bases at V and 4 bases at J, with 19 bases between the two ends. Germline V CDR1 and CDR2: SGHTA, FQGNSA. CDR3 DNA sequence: TGTGCCAGCAGCCCCACTTCCGACAGGAGTCCAGATACGCAGTATTTT. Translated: CASSPTSDRSPDTQYF. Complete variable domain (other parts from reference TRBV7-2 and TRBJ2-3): GAGVSQSPSNKVTEKGKDVELRCDPISGHTALYWYRQSLGQGLEFLIYFQGNSAPDKSGLPSDRFSAERTGGSVSTLTIQRTQQEDSAVYLCASSPTSDRSPDTQYFGPGTRLTVL.

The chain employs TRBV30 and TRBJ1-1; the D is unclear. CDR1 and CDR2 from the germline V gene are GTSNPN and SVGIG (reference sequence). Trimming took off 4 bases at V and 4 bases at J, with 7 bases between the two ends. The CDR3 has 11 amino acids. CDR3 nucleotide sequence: TGTGCCTGGACTGTTAGCACTGAAGCTTTCTTT. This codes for CAWTVSTEAFF.

CDR3 DNA sequence: TGTGCCAGCAGCCCCGGAGATAGGGGCTCTGGAAACACCATATATTTT. The encoded protein is CASSPGDRGSGNTIYF. The rearrangement links TRBV3-1 (or the pseudogene TRBV3-2) to TRBJ1-3, with D perhaps TRBD1 (5 bases). Germline loops: CDR1 LGHDT, CDR2 YNNKEL (reference sequence). The CDR3 has 16 residues. Trimming took 4 bases from V and 0 from J, leaving 13 bases between them.

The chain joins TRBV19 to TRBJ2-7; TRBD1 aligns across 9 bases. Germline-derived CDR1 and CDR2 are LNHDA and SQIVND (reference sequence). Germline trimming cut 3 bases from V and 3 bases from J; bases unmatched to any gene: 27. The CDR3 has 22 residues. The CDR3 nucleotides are TGTGCCAGTAGTATCTTCCTTGGTTCGCGGAGAACCGGGACAGGGTACAGCTACGAGCAGTACTTC. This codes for CASSIFLGSRRTGTGYSYEQYF. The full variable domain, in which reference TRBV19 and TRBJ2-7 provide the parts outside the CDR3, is DGGITQSPKYLFRKEGQNVTLSCEQNLNHDAMYWYRQDPGQGLRLIYYSQIVNDFQKGDIAEGYSVSREKKESFPLTVTSAQKNPTAFYLCASSIFLGSRRTGTGYSYEQYFGPGTRLTVT.

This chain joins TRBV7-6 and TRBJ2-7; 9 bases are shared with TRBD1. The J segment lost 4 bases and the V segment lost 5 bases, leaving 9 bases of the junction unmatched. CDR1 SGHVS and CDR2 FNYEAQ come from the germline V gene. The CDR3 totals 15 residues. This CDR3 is CASSPRPGQGYEQYF. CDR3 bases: TGTGCCAGCAGCCCCCGCCCGGGACAGGGTTACGAGCAGTACTTC.

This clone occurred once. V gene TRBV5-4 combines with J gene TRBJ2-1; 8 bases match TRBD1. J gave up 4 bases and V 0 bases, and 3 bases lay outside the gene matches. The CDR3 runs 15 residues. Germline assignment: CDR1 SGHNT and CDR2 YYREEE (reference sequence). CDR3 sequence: CASSLAGGAYNEQFF. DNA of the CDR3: TGTGCCAGCAGCTTGGCAGGGGGCGCTTACAATGAGCAGTTCTTC.

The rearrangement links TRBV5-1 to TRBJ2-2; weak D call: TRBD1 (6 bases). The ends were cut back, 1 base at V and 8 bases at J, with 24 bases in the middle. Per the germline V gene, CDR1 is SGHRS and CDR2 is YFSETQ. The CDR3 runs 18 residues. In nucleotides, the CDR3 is TGCGCCAGCAGCTTGTTGGGAGTGTCACAGGGTACCCGGGGGGAGCTGTTTTTT. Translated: CASSLLGVSQGTRGELFF.

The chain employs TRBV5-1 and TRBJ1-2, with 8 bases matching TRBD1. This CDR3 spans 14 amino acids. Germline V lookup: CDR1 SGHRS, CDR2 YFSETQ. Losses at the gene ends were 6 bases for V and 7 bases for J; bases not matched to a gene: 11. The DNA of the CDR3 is TGCGCCAGCAACCCACAACAGGGGGAGGGTGGCTACACCTTC. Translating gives CASNPQQGEGGYTF.

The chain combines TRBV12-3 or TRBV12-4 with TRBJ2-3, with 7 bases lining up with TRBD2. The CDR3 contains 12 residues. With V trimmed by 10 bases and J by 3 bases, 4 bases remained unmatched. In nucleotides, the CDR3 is TGTGCCATAAGAGCGGGAACAGATACGCAGTATTTT. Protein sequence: CAIRAGTDTQYF.

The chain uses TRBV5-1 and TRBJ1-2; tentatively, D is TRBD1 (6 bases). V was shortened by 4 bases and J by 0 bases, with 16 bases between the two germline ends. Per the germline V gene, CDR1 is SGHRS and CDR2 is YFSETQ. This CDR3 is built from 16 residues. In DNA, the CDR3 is TGCGCCAGCAGCGGCGTGCCGCAGGGGACTAACTATGGCTACACCTTC. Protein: CASSGVPQGTNYGYTF.

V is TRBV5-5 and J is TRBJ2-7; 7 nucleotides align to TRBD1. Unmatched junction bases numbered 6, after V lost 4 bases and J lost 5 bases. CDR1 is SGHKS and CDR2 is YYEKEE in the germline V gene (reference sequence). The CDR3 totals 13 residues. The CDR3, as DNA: TGTGCCAGCAGCCCTGAAGGGGGCCACGAGCAGTACTTC. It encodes CASSPEGGHEQYF.

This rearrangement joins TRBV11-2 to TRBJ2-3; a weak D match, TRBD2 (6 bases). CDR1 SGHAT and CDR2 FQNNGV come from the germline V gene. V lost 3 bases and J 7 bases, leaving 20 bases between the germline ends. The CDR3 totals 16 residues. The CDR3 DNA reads TGTGCCAGCAGCTTGTCCTCCGGCGGGGCCGGAAATACGCAGTATTTT. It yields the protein CASSLSSGGAGNTQYF.

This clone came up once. The CDR3 region is CASSSGLSTDTQYF. Here the CDR3 DNA reads TGTGCCAGCAGCTCCGGACTGTCCACAGATACGCAGTATTTT. The chain uses TRBV7-2 and TRBJ2-3; D might be TRBD2 (5 bases). The CDR3 has 14 amino acids. Trimming took off 4 bases at V and 2 bases at J, with 10 bases between the two ends. Germline CDR1 and CDR2: SGHTA and FQGNSA.

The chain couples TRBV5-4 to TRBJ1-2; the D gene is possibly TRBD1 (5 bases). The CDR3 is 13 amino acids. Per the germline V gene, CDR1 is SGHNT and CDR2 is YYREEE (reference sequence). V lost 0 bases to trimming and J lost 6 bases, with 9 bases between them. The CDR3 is CASSLDSGDGYTF. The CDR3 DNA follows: TGTGCCAGCAGCTTGGATTCGGGGGATGGCTACACCTTC.